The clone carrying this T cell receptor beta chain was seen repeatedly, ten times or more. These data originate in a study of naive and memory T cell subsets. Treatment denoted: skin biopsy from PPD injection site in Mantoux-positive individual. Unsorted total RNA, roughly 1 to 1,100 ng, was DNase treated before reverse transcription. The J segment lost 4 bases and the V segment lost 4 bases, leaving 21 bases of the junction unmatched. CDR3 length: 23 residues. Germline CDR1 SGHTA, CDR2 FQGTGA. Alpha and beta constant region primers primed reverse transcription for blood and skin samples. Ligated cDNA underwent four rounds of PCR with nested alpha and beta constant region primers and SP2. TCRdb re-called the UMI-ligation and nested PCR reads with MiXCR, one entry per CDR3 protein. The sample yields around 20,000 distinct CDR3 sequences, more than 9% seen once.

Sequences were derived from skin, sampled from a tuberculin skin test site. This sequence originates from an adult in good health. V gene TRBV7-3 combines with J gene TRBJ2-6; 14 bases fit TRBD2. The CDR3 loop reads CASSYPTSGRAKNHFTGANVLTF. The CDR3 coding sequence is TGTGCCAGCAGCTACCCGACTAGCGGGAGGGCAAAAAACCACTTTACCGGGGCCAACGTCCTGACTTTC.